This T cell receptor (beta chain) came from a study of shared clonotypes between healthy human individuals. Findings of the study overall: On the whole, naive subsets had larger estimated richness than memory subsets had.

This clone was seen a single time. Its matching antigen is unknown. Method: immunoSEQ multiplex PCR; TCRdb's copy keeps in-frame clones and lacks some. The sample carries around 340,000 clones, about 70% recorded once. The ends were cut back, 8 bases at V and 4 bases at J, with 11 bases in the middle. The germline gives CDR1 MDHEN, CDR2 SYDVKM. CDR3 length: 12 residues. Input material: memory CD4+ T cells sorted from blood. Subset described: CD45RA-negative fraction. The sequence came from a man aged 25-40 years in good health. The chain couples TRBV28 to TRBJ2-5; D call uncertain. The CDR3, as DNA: TGTGCCAGCGGATCTAGGGTAGAGACCCAGTACTTC. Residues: CASGSRVETQYF.